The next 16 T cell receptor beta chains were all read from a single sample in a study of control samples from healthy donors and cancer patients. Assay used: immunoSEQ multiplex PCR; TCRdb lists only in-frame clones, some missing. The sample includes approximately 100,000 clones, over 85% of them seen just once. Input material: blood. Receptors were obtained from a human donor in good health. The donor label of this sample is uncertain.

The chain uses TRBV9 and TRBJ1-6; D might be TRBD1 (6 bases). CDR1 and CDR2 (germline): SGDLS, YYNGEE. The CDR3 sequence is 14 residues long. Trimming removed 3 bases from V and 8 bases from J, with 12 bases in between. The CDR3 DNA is TGTGCCAGCAGCGAGGACAGCGACCATTCACCCCTCCACTTT. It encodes CASSEDSDHSPLHF.

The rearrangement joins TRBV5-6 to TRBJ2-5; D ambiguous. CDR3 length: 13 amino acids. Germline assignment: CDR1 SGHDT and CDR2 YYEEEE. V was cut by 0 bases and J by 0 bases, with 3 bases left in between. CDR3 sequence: CASSLDYQETQYF. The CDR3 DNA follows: TGTGCCAGCAGCTTGGATTACCAAGAGACCCAGTACTTC.

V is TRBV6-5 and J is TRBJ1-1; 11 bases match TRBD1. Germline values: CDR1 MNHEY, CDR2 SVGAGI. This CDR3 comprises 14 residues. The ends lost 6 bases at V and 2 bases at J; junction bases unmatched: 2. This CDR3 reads CASRGQGVNTEAFF. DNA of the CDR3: TGTGCCAGCAGGGGACAGGGGGTTAACACTGAAGCTTTCTTT.

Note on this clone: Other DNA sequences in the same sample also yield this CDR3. This CDR3 is CASSIRGETEAFF. The CDR3 region has the DNA TGTGCCAGTAGTATAAGGGGGGAGACTGAAGCTTTCTTT. V and J are TRBV19 and TRBJ1-1; D perhaps matches TRBD1 (6 bases). The V and J ends lost 2 bases and 5 bases respectively, with 9 bases between them. This CDR3 is built from 13 residues. Germline V lookup: CDR1 LNHDA, CDR2 SQIVND (reference sequence).

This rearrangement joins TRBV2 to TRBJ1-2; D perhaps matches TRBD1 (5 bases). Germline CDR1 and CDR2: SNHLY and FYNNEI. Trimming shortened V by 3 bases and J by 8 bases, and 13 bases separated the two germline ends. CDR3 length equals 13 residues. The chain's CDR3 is CASSEPGVVGYTF. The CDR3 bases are TGTGCCAGCAGTGAGCCGGGGGTGGTCGGCTACACCTTC.

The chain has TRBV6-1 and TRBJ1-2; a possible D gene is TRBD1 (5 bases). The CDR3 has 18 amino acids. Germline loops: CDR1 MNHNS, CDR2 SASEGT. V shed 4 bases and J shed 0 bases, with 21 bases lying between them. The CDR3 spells CASSAYISGTDTNYGYTF. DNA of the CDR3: TGTGCCAGCAGTGCGTATATTTCCGGGACGGACACTAACTATGGCTACACCTTC.

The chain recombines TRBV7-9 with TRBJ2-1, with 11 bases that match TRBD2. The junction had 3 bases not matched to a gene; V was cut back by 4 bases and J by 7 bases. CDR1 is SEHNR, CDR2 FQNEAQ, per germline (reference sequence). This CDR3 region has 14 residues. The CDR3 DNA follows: TGTGCCAGCAGCTATAGCGGGGGGGTAAATGAGCAGTTCTTC. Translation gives CASSYSGGVNEQFF.

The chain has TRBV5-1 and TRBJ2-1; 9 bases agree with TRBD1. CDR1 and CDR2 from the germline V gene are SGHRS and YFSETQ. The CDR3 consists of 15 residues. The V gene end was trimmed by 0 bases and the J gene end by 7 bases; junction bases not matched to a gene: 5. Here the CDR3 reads CASSLAGQGANEQFF. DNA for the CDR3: TGCGCCAGCAGCTTGGCGGGACAGGGTGCAAATGAGCAGTTCTTC.

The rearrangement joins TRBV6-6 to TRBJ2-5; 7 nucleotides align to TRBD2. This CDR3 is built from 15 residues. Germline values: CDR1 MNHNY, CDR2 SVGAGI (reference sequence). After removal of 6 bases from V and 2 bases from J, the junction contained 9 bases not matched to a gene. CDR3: CASRPDSSGQETQYF. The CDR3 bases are TGTGCCAGCAGGCCCGACTCTAGCGGACAAGAGACCCAGTACTTC.

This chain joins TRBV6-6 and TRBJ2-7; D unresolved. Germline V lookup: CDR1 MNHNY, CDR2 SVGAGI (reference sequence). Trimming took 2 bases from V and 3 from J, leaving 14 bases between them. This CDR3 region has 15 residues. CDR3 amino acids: CASSYVEGSLYEQYV. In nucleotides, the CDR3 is TGTGCCAGCAGTTACGTCGAAGGCAGCCTCTACGAGCAGTACGTC.

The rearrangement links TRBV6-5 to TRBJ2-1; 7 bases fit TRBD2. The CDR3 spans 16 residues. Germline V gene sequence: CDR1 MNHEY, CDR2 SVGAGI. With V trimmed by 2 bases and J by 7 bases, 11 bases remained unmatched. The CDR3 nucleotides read TGTGCCAGCAGTTACAGTTTAAGGGGACTACGGAATGAGCAGTTCTTC. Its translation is CASSYSLRGLRNEQFF.

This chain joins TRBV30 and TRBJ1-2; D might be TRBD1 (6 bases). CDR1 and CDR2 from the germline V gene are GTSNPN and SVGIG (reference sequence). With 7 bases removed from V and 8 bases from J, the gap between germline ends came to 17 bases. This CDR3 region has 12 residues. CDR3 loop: CALSQGWDGYTF. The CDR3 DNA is TGTGCCTTATCACAGGGATGGGACGGCTACACCTTC.

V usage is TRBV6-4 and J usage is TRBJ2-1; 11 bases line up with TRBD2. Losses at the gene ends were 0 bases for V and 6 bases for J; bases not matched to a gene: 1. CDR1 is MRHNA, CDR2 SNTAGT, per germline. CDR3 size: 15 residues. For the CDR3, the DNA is TGTGCCAGCAGTGACTCTAGCGGGGGGGCCAATGAGCAGTTCTTC. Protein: CASSDSSGGANEQFF.

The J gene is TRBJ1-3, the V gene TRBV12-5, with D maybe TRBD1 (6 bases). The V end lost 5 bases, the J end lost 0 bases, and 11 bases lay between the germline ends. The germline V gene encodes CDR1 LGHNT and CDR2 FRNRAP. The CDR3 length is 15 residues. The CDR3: CASGGQPSSGNTIYF. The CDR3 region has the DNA TGTGCTAGTGGTGGACAGCCGAGCTCTGGAAACACCATATATTTT.

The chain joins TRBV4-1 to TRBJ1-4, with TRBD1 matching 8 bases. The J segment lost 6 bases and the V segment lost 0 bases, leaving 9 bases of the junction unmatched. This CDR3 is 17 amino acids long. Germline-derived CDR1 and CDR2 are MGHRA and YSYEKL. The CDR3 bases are TGCGCCAGCAGCCAAGATCAGAACAGGGGGAAGGATGAAAAACTGTTTTTT. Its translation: CASSQDQNRGKDEKLFF.

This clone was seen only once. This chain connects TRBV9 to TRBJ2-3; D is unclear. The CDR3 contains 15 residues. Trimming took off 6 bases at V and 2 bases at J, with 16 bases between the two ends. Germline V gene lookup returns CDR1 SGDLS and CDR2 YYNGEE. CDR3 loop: CASTTSGFYTDTQYF. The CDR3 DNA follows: TGTGCCAGCACGACGTCGGGCTTCTACACAGATACGCAGTATTTT. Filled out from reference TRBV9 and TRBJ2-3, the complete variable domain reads DSGVTQTPKHLITATGQRVTLRCSPRSGDLSVYWYQQSLDQGLQFLIQYYNGEERAKGNILERFSAQQFPDLHSELNLSSLELGDSALYFCASTTSGFYTDTQYFGPGTRLTVL.